Listed here are 4 T cell receptor beta chains from one sample, sequenced in a study of T cells in localized non-small cell lung cancer (dated by TCRdb to about 2020). Libraries were constructed by the immunoSEQ multiplex PCR assay. TCRdb retrieved this table from immuneACCESS and kept in-frame rearrangements only. Not all clones are present; in checked studies, unresolved V genes account for under half, and no reason is known for the remainder. Counted in this sample were about 3,100 clones; roughly 29% of them appeared once. Of the sample, roughly 20% falls within the top ten clones. This sample comprised lung tumor tissue, obtained before any cancer treatment. Every receptor here comes from a woman aged 35-70 years with stage I squamous cell lung carcinoma.

J is TRBJ2-2 and V is TRBV18; TRBD1 aligns across 7 bases. The V and J ends lost 6 bases and 3 bases, in that order; junction bases with no gene match: 7. This CDR3 comprises 15 residues. CDR1 and CDR2 from the germline V gene are KGHSH and LQKENI. DNA of the CDR3: TGTGCCAGCTCCCCGAGGGGGCGCGACACCGGGGAGCTGTTTTTT. Encoded protein: CASSPRGRDTGELFF.

This clone has a handful of counts. The rearrangement links TRBV9 to TRBJ1-2; D possibly corresponds to TRBD1 (6 bases). There are 12 residues in the CDR3. Trimming took 3 bases from V and 3 from J, leaving 6 bases between them. Germline V gives CDR1 SGDLS, CDR2 YYNGEE. Here the CDR3 reads CASSEGDYGYTF. The CDR3 DNA reads TGTGCCAGCAGCGAGGGGGACTATGGCTACACCTTC.

The CDR3 sequence: CASNYGSRGNTEAFF. CDR3 nucleotides: TGTGCCAGCAATTACGGATCGCGGGGGAACACTGAAGCTTTCTTT. This rearrangement joins TRBV25-1 to TRBJ1-1; D is uncertain. CDR1 is MGHDK and CDR2 is SYGVNS in the germline V gene. V lost 7 bases, J lost 1 base, and 16 bases lay in between. The CDR3 contains 15 residues. Supplemented by reference TRBV25-1 and TRBJ1-1, the full variable domain reads EADIYQTPRYLVIGTGKKITLECSQTMGHDKMYWYQQDPGMELHLIHYSYGVNSTEKGDLSSESTVSRIRTEHFPLTLESARPSHTSQYLCASNYGSRGNTEAFFGQGTRLTVV.

This sequence joins TRBV9 and TRBJ1-2; D possibly corresponds to TRBD1 (5 bases). The CDR3 length is 13 residues. V was pared by 5 bases and J by 2 bases, with 10 bases between. Germline-derived CDR1 and CDR2 are SGDLS and YYNGEE. The CDR3 DNA follows: TGTGCCAGCAGTGAGGGGAACAACTATGGCTACACCTTC. This translates into CASSEGNNYGYTF.